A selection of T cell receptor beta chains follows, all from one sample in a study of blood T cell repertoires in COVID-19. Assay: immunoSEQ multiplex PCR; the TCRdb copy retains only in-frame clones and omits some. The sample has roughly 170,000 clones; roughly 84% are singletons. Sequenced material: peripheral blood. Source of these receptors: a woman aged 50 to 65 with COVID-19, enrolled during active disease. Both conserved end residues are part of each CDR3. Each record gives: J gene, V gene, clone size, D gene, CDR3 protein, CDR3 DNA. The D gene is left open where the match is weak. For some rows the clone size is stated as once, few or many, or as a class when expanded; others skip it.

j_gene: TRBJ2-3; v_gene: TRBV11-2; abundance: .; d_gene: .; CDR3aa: CASSLGLVTDTQYF; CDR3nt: TGTGCCAGCAGCTTAGGGCTAGTAACAGATACGCAGTATTTT
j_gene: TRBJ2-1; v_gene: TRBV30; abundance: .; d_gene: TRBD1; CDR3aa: CAWSVPGTGGYNEQFF; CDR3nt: TGTGCCTGGAGTGTACCCGGGACAGGGGGCTACAATGAGCAGTTCTTC
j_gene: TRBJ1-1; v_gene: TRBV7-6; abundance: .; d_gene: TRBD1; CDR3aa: CASSLMGQMNTEAFF; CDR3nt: TGTGCCAGCAGCTTAATGGGACAGATGAACACTGAAGCTTTCTTT
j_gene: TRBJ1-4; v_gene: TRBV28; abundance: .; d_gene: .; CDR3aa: CASRAGASGEKLFF; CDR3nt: TGTGCCAGCAGGGCGGGAGCCTCGGGTGAAAAACTGTTTTTT
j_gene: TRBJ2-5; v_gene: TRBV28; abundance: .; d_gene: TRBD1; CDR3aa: CASRGQGKETQYF; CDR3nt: TGTGCCAGCAGAGGACAGGGGAAAGAGACCCAGTACTTC
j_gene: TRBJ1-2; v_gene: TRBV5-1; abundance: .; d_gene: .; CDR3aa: CASSLGFRNYGYTF; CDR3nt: TGCGCCAGCAGCTTGGGGTTCAGAAACTATGGCTACACCTTC
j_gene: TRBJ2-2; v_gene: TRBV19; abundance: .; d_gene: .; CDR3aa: CASSIQISNTGELFF; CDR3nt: TGTGCCAGTAGTATCCAGATTTCGAACACCGGGGAGCTGTTTTTT
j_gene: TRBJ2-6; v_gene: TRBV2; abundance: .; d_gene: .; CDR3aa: CASKLLPVSSGANVLTF; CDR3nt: TGTGCCAGCAAACTATTGCCCGTAAGCTCTGGGGCCAACGTCCTGACTTTC
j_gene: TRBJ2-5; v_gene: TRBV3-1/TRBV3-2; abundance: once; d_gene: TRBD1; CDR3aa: CASSQGEQGQETQYF; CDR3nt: TGTGCCAGCAGCCAAGGTGAACAGGGGCAAGAGACCCAGTACTTC
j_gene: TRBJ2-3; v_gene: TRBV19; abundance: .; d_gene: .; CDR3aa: CASPIDQGGADLTDTQYF; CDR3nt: TGTGCCAGCCCGATCGACCAGGGTGGGGCCGATCTCACAGATACGCAGTATTTT
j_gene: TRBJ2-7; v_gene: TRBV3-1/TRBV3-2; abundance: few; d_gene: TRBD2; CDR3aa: CASSQDTGGAYEQYF; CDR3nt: TGTGCCAGCAGCCAAGATACCGGGGGGGCCTACGAGCAGTACTTC
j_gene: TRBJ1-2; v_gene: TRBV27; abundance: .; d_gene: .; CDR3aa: CASGQSYGYTF; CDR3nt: TGTGCCAGCGGACAGTCCTATGGCTACACCTTC
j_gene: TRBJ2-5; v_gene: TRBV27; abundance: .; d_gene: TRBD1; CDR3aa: CASSRQGWETQYF; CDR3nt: TGTGCCAGCAGTCGACAGGGGTGGGAGACCCAGTACTTC
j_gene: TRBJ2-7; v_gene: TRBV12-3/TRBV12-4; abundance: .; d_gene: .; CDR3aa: CASSLARGYEQYF; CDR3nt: TGTGCCAGCAGTTTAGCCAGGGGCTACGAGCAGTACTTC
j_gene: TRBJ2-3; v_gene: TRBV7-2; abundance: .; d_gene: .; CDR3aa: CASSSSYTDTQYF; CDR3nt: TGTGCCAGCAGCTCGAGCTACACAGATACGCAGTATTTT
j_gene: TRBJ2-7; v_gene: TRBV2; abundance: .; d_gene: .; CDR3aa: CASGQPNYEQYF; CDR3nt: TGTGCCAGTGGACAGCCGAACTACGAGCAGTACTTC
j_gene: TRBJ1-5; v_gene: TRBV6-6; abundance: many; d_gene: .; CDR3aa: CASSYAEDNQPQHF; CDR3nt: TGTGCCAGCAGTTACGCGGAGGACAATCAGCCCCAGCATTTT
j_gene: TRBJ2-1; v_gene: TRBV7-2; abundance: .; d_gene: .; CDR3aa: CASSRWRSEQFF; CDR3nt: TGTGCCAGCAGCCGATGGCGGAGTGAGCAGTTCTTC
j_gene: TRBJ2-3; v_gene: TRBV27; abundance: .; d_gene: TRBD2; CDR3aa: CASSLSGGAGDTQYF; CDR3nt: TGTGCCAGCAGTCTTAGCGGGGGGGCGGGAGATACGCAGTATTTT
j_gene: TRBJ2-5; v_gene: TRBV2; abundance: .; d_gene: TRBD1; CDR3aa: CASGTALEETQYF; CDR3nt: TGTGCCAGCGGGACAGCCTTGGAAGAGACCCAGTACTTC
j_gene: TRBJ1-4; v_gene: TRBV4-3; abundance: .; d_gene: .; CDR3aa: CASSQEYNEKLFF; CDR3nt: TGCGCCAGCAGCCAAGAATATAATGAAAAACTGTTTTTT
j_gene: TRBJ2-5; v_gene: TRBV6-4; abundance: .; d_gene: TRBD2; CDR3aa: CASSDIGAGQETQYF; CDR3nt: TGTGCCAGCAGTGACATAGGAGCGGGGCAAGAGACCCAGTACTTC
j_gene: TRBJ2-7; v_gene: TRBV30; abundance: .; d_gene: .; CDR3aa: CAWSEYASPYEQYF; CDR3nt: TGTGCCTGGAGTGAATACGCTAGCCCCTACGAGCAGTACTTC
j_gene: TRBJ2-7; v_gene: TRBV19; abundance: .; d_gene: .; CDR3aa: CASRPPMSYEQYF; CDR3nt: TGTGCCAGTAGGCCCCCCATGAGCTACGAGCAGTACTTC
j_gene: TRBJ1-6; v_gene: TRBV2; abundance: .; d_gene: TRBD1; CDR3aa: CASSEAPGGTSPLHF; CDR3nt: TGTGCCAGCAGTGAAGCGCCAGGGGGCACTTCACCCCTCCACTTT
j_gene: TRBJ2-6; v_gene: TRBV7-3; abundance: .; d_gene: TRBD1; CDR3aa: CASRGGQGISGANVLTF; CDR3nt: TGTGCCAGCAGAGGCGGACAGGGTATCTCTGGGGCCAACGTCCTGACTTTC
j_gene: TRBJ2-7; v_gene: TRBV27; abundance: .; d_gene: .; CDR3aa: CASSLSGPSYEQYF; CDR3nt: TGTGCCAGCAGTTTATCGGGGCCCTCCTACGAGCAGTACTTC
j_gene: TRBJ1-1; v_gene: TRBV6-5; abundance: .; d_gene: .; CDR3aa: CASEDIQKNTEAFF; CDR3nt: TGTGCCAGCGAAGACATCCAAAAGAACACTGAAGCTTTCTTT
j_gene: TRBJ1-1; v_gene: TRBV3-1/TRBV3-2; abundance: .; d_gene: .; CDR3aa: CASSQGPGAGTEAFF; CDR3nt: TGTGCCAGCAGCCAAGGTCCAGGGGCCGGGACTGAAGCTTTCTTT
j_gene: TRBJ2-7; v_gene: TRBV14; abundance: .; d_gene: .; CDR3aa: CASSQLGTPIYEQYF; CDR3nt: TGTGCCAGCAGCCAACTCGGGACACCGATATACGAGCAGTACTTC
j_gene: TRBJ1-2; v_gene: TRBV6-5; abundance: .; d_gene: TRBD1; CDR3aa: CASSARDRGQDGYTF; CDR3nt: TGTGCCAGCAGCGCCCGGGACAGGGGGCAGGATGGCTACACCTTC
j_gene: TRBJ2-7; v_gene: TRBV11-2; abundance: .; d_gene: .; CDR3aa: CASGGFLYHEQYF; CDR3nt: TGTGCCAGCGGGGGCTTCTTGTATCACGAGCAGTACTTC
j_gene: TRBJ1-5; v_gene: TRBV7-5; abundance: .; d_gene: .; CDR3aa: CARSLAGTGIGQPQHF; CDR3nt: TGTGCCAGAAGCTTAGCGGGGACAGGGATTGGTCAGCCCCAGCATTTT
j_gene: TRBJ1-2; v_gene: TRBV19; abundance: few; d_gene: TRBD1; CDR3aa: CASSMDRGQKNGYTF; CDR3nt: TGTGCCAGTAGTATGGACAGGGGGCAGAAGAATGGCTACACCTTC
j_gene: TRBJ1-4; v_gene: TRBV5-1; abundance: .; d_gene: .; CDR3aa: CASSLGTVATNEKLFF; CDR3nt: TGCGCCAGCAGCTTGGGGACAGTTGCAACTAATGAAAAACTGTTTTTT
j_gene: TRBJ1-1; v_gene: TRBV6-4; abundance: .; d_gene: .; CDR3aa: CANRTGNAEAFF; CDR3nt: TGTGCCAACAGAACAGGGAACGCTGAAGCTTTCTTT